The rows below give T cell receptor beta chains drawn from one sample of a study of CD8 T cells in Susac syndrome. TCRdb recomputed calls from the immunoSEQ multiplex PCR reads with MiXCR, one row per CDR3 protein. Found here are tens of thousands of distinct CDR3 sequences, 90% to 97% of them singletons; the top ten hold 0.5% to 0.8%. The specimen sequenced was CD8+ T cells from PBMCs. These receptors came from a human donor with Susac syndrome. CDR3s include the opening cysteine and the closing phenylalanine or tryptophan. A D gene is named only where the DNA matches it firmly. Some rows mark clone size as missing; the rest say once, few, many or name a class of expanded clone.

CASTGLAGGTDTQYF	TGTGCCAGCACCGGACTAGCGGGGGGCACAGATACGCAGTATTTT	TRBV11-3	TRBJ2-3	TRBD2	NA
CASSRQGTGELFF	TGTGCCAGCAGCAGACAGGGAACCGGGGAGCTGTTTTTT	TRBV12-3/TRBV12-4	TRBJ2-2	TRBD1	NA
CASGGADRGSYEQYF	TGTGCTAGTGGGGGTGCGGACAGGGGAAGCTACGAGCAGTACTTC	TRBV12-5	TRBJ2-7	TRBD1	NA
CASSQDSLVNEQFF	TGTGCCAGCAGCCAGGACAGCCTTGTGAATGAGCAGTTCTTC	TRBV7-8	TRBJ2-1	NA	NA
CASSQVVDGTHYEQYF	TGCGCCAGCAGCCAAGTTGTCGACGGAACTCACTACGAGCAGTACTTC	TRBV4-1	TRBJ2-7	NA	NA
CSVEAPTGLNEQFF	TGCAGCGTTGAAGCCCCGACAGGGCTCAATGAGCAGTTCTTC	TRBV29-1	TRBJ2-1	TRBD1	NA
CASSLMGSTDTQYF	TGTGCCAGCAGCTTAATGGGGAGCACAGATACGCAGTATTTT	TRBV7-3	TRBJ2-3	NA	NA
CASSLEGNYGYTF	TGTGCCAGCAGTTTAGAGGGCAACTATGGCTACACCTTC	TRBV27	TRBJ1-2	NA	NA
CASSSRQASTDTQYF	TGTGCCAGCAGCTCCCGACAGGCTAGCACAGATACGCAGTATTTT	TRBV7-3	TRBJ2-3	NA	NA
CASSHTSGGPPEQYF	TGCGCCAGCAGTCACACGAGCGGGGGGCCTCCCGAGCAGTACTTC	TRBV23-1	TRBJ2-7	TRBD2	NA
CASSTRTDDYEQYF	TGTGCCAGCAGCACTAGGACGGATGACTACGAGCAGTACTTC	TRBV7-8	TRBJ2-7	NA	NA
CASSRQDDYGYTF	TGTGCCAGCAGCCGACAGGATGACTATGGCTACACCTTC	TRBV6-2/TRBV6-3	TRBJ1-2	NA	NA
CASSQDRELTFNYGYTF	TGCGCCAGCAGCCAAGATCGAGAACTGACTTTTAACTATGGCTACACCTTC	TRBV4-3	TRBJ1-2	NA	NA
CAWSVRGQEQPQHF	TGTGCCTGGAGTGTGAGAGGGCAAGAACAGCCCCAGCATTTT	TRBV30	TRBJ1-5	NA	NA
CSARVSLGHISPLHF	TGCAGTGCTAGAGTCTCCCTGGGGCACATCTCACCCCTCCACTTT	TRBV20-1	TRBJ1-6	NA	NA
CASSLGGADTGELFF	TGTGCCAGCAGTTTAGGCGGGGCAGACACCGGGGAGCTGTTTTTT	TRBV12-3/TRBV12-4	TRBJ2-2	NA	once
CAISRDRGIEQYF	TGTGCCATCTCCCGGGACAGGGGGATCGAGCAGTACTTC	TRBV10-3	TRBJ2-7	TRBD1	NA
CASSMQDSSNYGYTF	TGTGCCAGTAGTATGCAGGACTCTTCTAACTATGGCTACACCTTC	TRBV19	TRBJ1-2	NA	NA
CASSLEPGDYGYTF	TGTGCCAGCAGCTTGGAGCCAGGGGACTATGGCTACACCTTC	TRBV5-5	TRBJ1-2	NA	NA
CSPAWVGYGYTF	TGCAGCCCGGCGTGGGTTGGCTATGGCTACACCTTC	TRBV29-1	TRBJ1-2	NA	NA
CASSQRTGGQPQHF	TGTGCCAGCAGTCAAAGGACAGGGGGTCAGCCCCAGCATTTT	TRBV6-5	TRBJ1-5	TRBD1	NA
CASSAPTDEKLFF	TGTGCCAGCAGCGCCCCGACGGATGAAAAACTGTTTTTT	TRBV5-4	TRBJ1-4	NA	NA
CASGAEAFF	TGTGCCAGCGGGGCTGAAGCTTTCTTT	TRBV9	TRBJ1-1	NA	NA
CASSQASGGDGSTDTQYF	TGCGCCAGCAGCCAAGCCAGCGGGGGGGACGGGAGCACAGATACGCAGTATTTT	TRBV4-1	TRBJ2-3	TRBD2	NA
CASSYRDGYYGYTF	TGTGCCAGCAGTTACCGGGACGGATACTATGGCTACACCTTC	TRBV6-2/TRBV6-3	TRBJ1-2	NA	NA
CASSLAGFSYNEQFF	TGTGCCAGCAGCTTAGCGGGATTCTCCTACAATGAGCAGTTCTTC	TRBV7-9	TRBJ2-1	NA	NA
CASSLDSNYGNTIYF	TGTGCCAGCAGCCTCGACAGCAATTATGGAAACACCATATATTTT	TRBV7-9	TRBJ1-3	NA	NA
CASSRGVDGYTF	TGTGCCAGCAGTCGGGGAGTGGATGGCTACACCTTC	TRBV6-1	TRBJ1-2	NA	few
CSFMDGGGNTIYF	TGCAGCTTCATGGATGGCGGTGGAAACACCATATATTTT	TRBV29-1	TRBJ1-3	NA	NA
CSAFFGAHEQYF	TGCAGCGCCTTCTTCGGAGCCCACGAGCAGTACTTC	TRBV29-1	TRBJ2-7	NA	NA
CASSPLRSSETQYF	TGTGCCAGCAGCCCCCTACGTAGTTCGGAGACCCAGTACTTC	TRBV7-2	TRBJ2-5	NA	NA
CASSPRTGDAEAFF	TGTGCCAGTAGTCCACGGACAGGGGACGCTGAAGCTTTCTTT	TRBV19	TRBJ1-1	TRBD1	NA
CASGAGVSNQPQHF	TGTGCCAGCGGGGCGGGGGTTAGCAATCAGCCCCAGCATTTT	TRBV2	TRBJ1-5	NA	NA
CASSPGLAGEETQYF	TGTGCCAGCAGCCCCGGACTAGCGGGGGAAGAGACCCAGTACTTC	TRBV11-2	TRBJ2-5	TRBD2	once
CASFTGRFNYEQYF	TGTGCCAGCTTTACAGGGAGATTCAACTACGAGCAGTACTTC	TRBV28	TRBJ2-7	NA	NA
CASSQEQLRTDTQYF	TGCGCCAGCAGCCAAGAGCAGCTACGCACAGATACGCAGTATTTT	TRBV4-3	TRBJ2-3	NA	NA
CASSLDRGNYGYTF	TGTGCCAGCAGTTTGGACAGGGGCAACTATGGCTACACCTTC	TRBV5-4	TRBJ1-2	TRBD1	once
CASRPPGAIYEQYF	TGTGCCAGTAGGCCCCCCGGGGCTATCTACGAGCAGTACTTC	TRBV19	TRBJ2-7	NA	NA
CASTPGPGFNQPQHF	TGTGCCAGCACCCCCGGGCCGGGGTTCAATCAGCCCCAGCATTTT	TRBV6-2/TRBV6-3	TRBJ1-5	NA	NA
CAWSVTGIETQYF	TGTGCCTGGAGTGTAACAGGGATCGAGACCCAGTACTTC	TRBV30	TRBJ2-5	NA	once
CASSQDLKGSYEQYF	TGCGCCAGCAGCCAAGATCTGAAGGGCTCCTACGAGCAGTACTTC	TRBV4-3	TRBJ2-7	NA	NA
CSVDRGMGSYNEQFF	TGCAGCGTTGACAGGGGGATGGGATCCTACAATGAGCAGTTCTTC	TRBV29-1	TRBJ2-1	TRBD1	NA
CASSQDRGGSGELFF	TGCGCCAGCAGCCAAGATCGGGGGGGCAGCGGGGAGCTGTTTTTT	TRBV4-3	TRBJ2-2	TRBD2	NA
CSVLGASYEQYF	TGCAGCGTTTTAGGGGCATCCTACGAGCAGTACTTC	TRBV29-1	TRBJ2-7	NA	NA